These T cell receptor beta chains were read from a single sample in a study of Ad26.COV2.S vaccination and SARS-CoV-2 variants. Generated by immunoSEQ multiplex PCR, the TCRdb table keeps only in-frame clones and is missing some. The data hold approximately 97,000 clones, with 60% to 85% observed a single time. The sample in question was peripheral blood, obtained after recovery from COVID-19. The receptors derive from a human donor who had recovered from COVID-19. Both conserved end residues are part of each CDR3. A D gene is named only where the DNA matches it firmly. The size of a clone is reported for some rows only, either as once, few or many, or as a class for expanded clones.

d_gene: NA; abundance: NA; len: 13; j_gene: TRBJ1-2; v_gene: TRBV5-1; CDR3nt: TGCGCCAGCAGCTGGGGGACGGGCTATGGCTACACCTTC; CDR3aa: CASSWGTGYGYTF
d_gene: NA; abundance: NA; len: 13; j_gene: TRBJ2-3; v_gene: TRBV7-3; CDR3nt: TGTGCCAGCAGTTTGCAAAACACAGATACGCAGTATTTT; CDR3aa: CASSLQNTDTQYF
d_gene: NA; abundance: NA; len: 17; j_gene: TRBJ1-3; v_gene: TRBV28; CDR3nt: TGTGCCAGCAGTTTGTATTCGGGAGAACAATCTGGAAACACCATATATTTT; CDR3aa: CASSLYSGEQSGNTIYF
d_gene: NA; abundance: few; len: 15; j_gene: TRBJ1-3; v_gene: TRBV7-6; CDR3nt: TGTGCCAGCAGCTGGGGCCGGGCCCCTGGAAACACCATATATTTT; CDR3aa: CASSWGRAPGNTIYF
d_gene: NA; abundance: NA; len: 16; j_gene: TRBJ1-6; v_gene: TRBV11-2; CDR3nt: TGTGCCAGCAGCAAAACCGGGACGGTCTATAATTCACCCCTCCACTTT; CDR3aa: CASSKTGTVYNSPLHF
d_gene: NA; abundance: NA; len: 16; j_gene: TRBJ2-7; v_gene: TRBV5-4; CDR3nt: TGTGCCAGCAGCTTCACCGGTGGAGCGAGCTCCTACGAGCAGTACTTC; CDR3aa: CASSFTGGASSYEQYF
d_gene: TRBD2; abundance: NA; len: 14; j_gene: TRBJ2-5; v_gene: TRBV6-5; CDR3nt: TGTGCCAGCAGTTCTTCCGGGACTAGAGAGACCCAGTACTTC; CDR3aa: CASSSSGTRETQYF
d_gene: NA; abundance: NA; len: 15; j_gene: TRBJ1-6; v_gene: TRBV6-1; CDR3nt: TGTGCCAGCAGTGAAGCGCTAGGACGAGATTCACCCCTCCACTTT; CDR3aa: CASSEALGRDSPLHF
d_gene: TRBD1; abundance: NA; len: 15; j_gene: TRBJ1-1; v_gene: TRBV19; CDR3nt: TGTGCCAGTAACGACCGGGACAGGGGGCAACCTGAAGCTTTCTTT; CDR3aa: CASNDRDRGQPEAFF
d_gene: TRBD1; abundance: NA; len: 14; j_gene: TRBJ1-1; v_gene: TRBV24-1; CDR3nt: TGTGCCGCCAGTGGTGGGGGACAGGTTGAGAGAGCTTTCTTT; CDR3aa: CAASGGGQVERAFF
d_gene: TRBD1; abundance: NA; len: 15; j_gene: TRBJ2-3; v_gene: TRBV11-3; CDR3nt: TGTGCCAGCAGCTTAGGGACAGGGGGGCCAGATACGCAGTATTTT; CDR3aa: CASSLGTGGPDTQYF
d_gene: TRBD2; abundance: NA; len: 15; j_gene: TRBJ2-5; v_gene: TRBV2; CDR3nt: TGTGCCAGCAGTGAATGGGGGGGACTCCAAGAGACCCAGTACTTC; CDR3aa: CASSEWGGLQETQYF
d_gene: NA; abundance: NA; len: 15; j_gene: TRBJ1-1; v_gene: TRBV4-1; CDR3nt: TGCGCCAGCAGGGTCGGGCCGGGGATGAACACTGAAGCTTTCTTT; CDR3aa: CASRVGPGMNTEAFF
d_gene: NA; abundance: once; len: 13; j_gene: TRBJ2-1; v_gene: TRBV2; CDR3nt: TGTGCCAGCAGCCGGACAGAGTGGAATGAGCAGTTCTTC; CDR3aa: CASSRTEWNEQFF
d_gene: NA; abundance: NA; len: 15; j_gene: TRBJ2-7; v_gene: TRBV21-1; CDR3nt: TGTGCCAGCAGCAAGGGGACAGGCGCTTCCTACGAGCAGTACTTC; CDR3aa: CASSKGTGASYEQYF
d_gene: NA; abundance: NA; len: 14; j_gene: TRBJ1-1; v_gene: TRBV5-4; CDR3nt: TGTGCCAGCAGCTTTTTACGGGGAACCACTGAAGCTTTCTTT; CDR3aa: CASSFLRGTTEAFF
d_gene: TRBD1; abundance: NA; len: 15; j_gene: TRBJ1-2; v_gene: TRBV4-1; CDR3nt: TGCGCCAGCAGCCAAGAAGAGGGACAGGGTTATGGCTACACCTTC; CDR3aa: CASSQEEGQGYGYTF
d_gene: NA; abundance: NA; len: 16; j_gene: TRBJ2-2; v_gene: TRBV9; CDR3nt: TGTGCCAGCAGCGCCAGCCCGGGGGGCCGCACCGGGGAGCTGTTTTTT; CDR3aa: CASSASPGGRTGELFF
d_gene: NA; abundance: NA; len: 15; j_gene: TRBJ1-1; v_gene: TRBV5-6; CDR3nt: TGTGCCAGCATCCCCGGGGCAGGGAGGAACACTGAAGCTTTCTTT; CDR3aa: CASIPGAGRNTEAFF
d_gene: NA; abundance: NA; len: 13; j_gene: TRBJ1-6; v_gene: TRBV19; CDR3nt: TGTGCCAGTGGGGGGCAGGGTGATTCACCCCTCCACTTT; CDR3aa: CASGGQGDSPLHF
d_gene: NA; abundance: NA; len: 15; j_gene: TRBJ2-7; v_gene: TRBV29-1; CDR3nt: TGCAGCGTTGACGGTGGGCTTAACCTCGGCTACGAGCAGTACTTC; CDR3aa: CSVDGGLNLGYEQYF
d_gene: NA; abundance: NA; len: 11; j_gene: TRBJ2-5; v_gene: TRBV12-3/TRBV12-4; CDR3nt: TGTGCCAGCAGTTTCTTGGAGACCCAGTACTTC; CDR3aa: CASSFLETQYF
d_gene: NA; abundance: NA; len: 15; j_gene: TRBJ2-3; v_gene: TRBV4-1; CDR3nt: TGCGCCAGCAGCAGCTACAGGGTGAGCACAGATACGCAGTATTTT; CDR3aa: CASSSYRVSTDTQYF
d_gene: TRBD2; abundance: NA; len: 15; j_gene: TRBJ2-1; v_gene: TRBV10-1; CDR3nt: TGCGCCAGCAGTCCCGGGACTAGCGGGGAGGGTGAGCAGTTCTTC; CDR3aa: CASSPGTSGEGEQFF
d_gene: TRBD1; abundance: NA; len: 16; j_gene: TRBJ2-2; v_gene: TRBV14; CDR3nt: TGTGCCAGCAGCCAAGCGAACAGGGGGCCTTTCGGGGAGCTGTTTTTT; CDR3aa: CASSQANRGPFGELFF
d_gene: TRBD1; abundance: NA; len: 14; j_gene: TRBJ1-2; v_gene: TRBV10-2; CDR3nt: TGCGCCAGCACCCTTAATGACAGGGAAGCTGGCTACACCTTC; CDR3aa: CASTLNDREAGYTF
d_gene: TRBD2; abundance: NA; len: 14; j_gene: TRBJ2-7; v_gene: TRBV5-1; CDR3nt: TGCGCCAGCAGCACAGCGGGGGGACCCTACGAGCAGTACTTC; CDR3aa: CASSTAGGPYEQYF
d_gene: NA; abundance: NA; len: 14; j_gene: TRBJ2-1; v_gene: TRBV7-9; CDR3nt: TGTGCCAGCACTCGGGACACTCACCCAAATGAGCAGTTCTTC; CDR3aa: CASTRDTHPNEQFF
d_gene: TRBD1; abundance: NA; len: 11; j_gene: TRBJ1-5; v_gene: TRBV19; CDR3nt: TGTGCCATCAGGGGGAATCAGCCCCAGCATTTT; CDR3aa: CAIRGNQPQHF
d_gene: TRBD1; abundance: NA; len: 18; j_gene: TRBJ2-6; v_gene: TRBV2; CDR3nt: TGTGCCAGCAATCTCCTCCGGACAGGGGGCACTGGGGCCAACGTCCTGACTTTC; CDR3aa: CASNLLRTGGTGANVLTF
d_gene: NA; abundance: NA; len: 11; j_gene: TRBJ2-1; v_gene: TRBV29-1; CDR3nt: TGCAGCGTTGAGAGGGCGAATGAGCAGTTCTTC; CDR3aa: CSVERANEQFF
d_gene: TRBD1; abundance: NA; len: 15; j_gene: TRBJ2-5; v_gene: TRBV13; CDR3nt: TGTGCCAGCAGCCACAGACAGGGGCGGTTGGAGACCCAGTACTTC; CDR3aa: CASSHRQGRLETQYF
d_gene: NA; abundance: NA; len: 13; j_gene: TRBJ1-4; v_gene: TRBV10-1; CDR3nt: TGCGCCAGCAGTACGGGAAGAGGGGAAAAACTGTTTTTT; CDR3aa: CASSTGRGEKLFF
d_gene: TRBD1; abundance: NA; len: 21; j_gene: TRBJ2-3; v_gene: TRBV9; CDR3nt: TGTGCCAGCAGCGTAGCCCCGGGACAGGGGGCGCGAGCCCACCACACAGATACGCAGTATTTT; CDR3aa: CASSVAPGQGARAHHTDTQYF
d_gene: NA; abundance: NA; len: 14; j_gene: TRBJ1-2; v_gene: TRBV7-2; CDR3nt: TGTGCCAGCAGCTTAGTAGGGGGGGCGGGTGGCTACACCTTC; CDR3aa: CASSLVGGAGGYTF